The rows below give T cell receptor beta chains drawn from one sample of a study of cytomegalovirus exposure and HLA in healthy donors. Libraries were prepared by immunoSEQ multiplex PCR; TCRdb keeps only in-frame clonotypes and omits some of them. This sample yields over 85,000 clones, of which roughly 8.2% are seen a single time; approximately 2.4% belongs to the top ten. The sequencing input was PBMCs. These receptor sequences come from a man in his forties or fifties in good health and CMV-seronegative. The CDR3 runs from the conserved cysteine through the conserved F or W. D genes are given only for firm matches. Expanded clones get a size class; other rows say once, few or many, or leave the size out.

>TRBD1|TRBV18|few|TRBJ1-2
TGTGCCAGCTCAGTCGGACAGGGACATGGCTACACCTTC
CASSVGQGHGYTF
>-|TRBV4-2|-|TRBJ2-2
TGTGCCAGCAGCCAAGAGGAAGCGGAACACACCGGGGAGCTGTTTTTT
CASSQEEAEHTGELFF
>-|TRBV2|-|TRBJ1-3
TGTGCCAGCAGTGGGGGCCAAACAGGAGACACCATATATTTT
CASSGGQTGDTIYF
>TRBD2|TRBV9|-|TRBJ2-3
TGTGCCAGCAGCGTGGGACTAGCTACGGGGGCAGATACGCAGTATTTT
CASSVGLATGADTQYF
>TRBD1|TRBV6-5|few|TRBJ1-5
TGTGCCAGCAAACCGTGGGGACAGAACAATCAGCCCCAGCATTTT
CASKPWGQNNQPQHF
>TRBD1|TRBV5-1|few|TRBJ1-1
TGCGCCAGCAGCTTGGTAGGGAGACAGGGGGCGCTGGGGACTGAAGCTTTCTTT
CASSLVGRQGALGTEAFF
>TRBD2|TRBV27|few|TRBJ2-7
TGTGCCAGCAGTTTGACTAGCGGGAACTACGAGCAGTACTTC
CASSLTSGNYEQYF
>-|TRBV7-9|few|TRBJ1-2
TGTGCCAGCAGCTCCATGGCGGGTCTATCGCATGGCTACACCTTC
CASSSMAGLSHGYTF
>TRBD1|TRBV5-4|-|TRBJ1-2
TGTGCCAGCAGCAAAATACAGGGGGAGGGATATGGCTACACCTTC
CASSKIQGEGYGYTF
>TRBD2|TRBV5-1|few|TRBJ2-7
TGCGCCAGCAGCTTGACGATCCGACTAGCGGGGACCTACGAGCAGTACTTC
CASSLTIRLAGTYEQYF
>-|TRBV6-6|few|TRBJ1-5
TGTGCCAGCAGTTACGCGGGGAGTTCGGGGAATCAGCCCCAGCATTTT
CASSYAGSSGNQPQHF
>-|TRBV28|few|TRBJ2-3
TGTGCCAGCAGTACCCCAGGGTCGGATACGCAGTATTTT
CASSTPGSDTQYF
>TRBD2|TRBV27|-|TRBJ2-7
TGTGCCAGCAGTTTACAACTAGCGGGGCCCTACGAGCAGTACTTC
CASSLQLAGPYEQYF
>-|TRBV19|-|TRBJ2-7
TGTGCCAGTAGTATGGGAGCCTACGAGCAGTACTTC
CASSMGAYEQYF
>TRBD2|TRBV4-2|-|TRBJ2-1
TGTGCCAGCAGCCAAGAAAGGCTAGCGGTTTACAATGAGCAGTTCTTC
CASSQERLAVYNEQFF
>TRBD2|TRBV30|-|TRBJ2-4
TGTGCCTGGGCCTCGGGACTAGCGGGAGAGGGCATTCAGTACTTC
CAWASGLAGEGIQYF
>TRBD1|TRBV5-5|-|TRBJ1-2
TGTGCCAGCAGCCAATCGTCCCGGACAGGGATTTCAAACTATGGCTACACCTTC
CASSQSSRTGISNYGYTF
>TRBD1|TRBV9|-|TRBJ1-1
TGTGCCAGCAGCGGGTCGACAGGGGCGAACACTGAAGCTTTCTTT
CASSGSTGANTEAFF
>-|TRBV4-3|few|TRBJ2-1
TGCGCCAGCAGCCAAGATGCGACAGCTAATTACAATGAGCAGTTCTTC
CASSQDATANYNEQFF
>-|TRBV28|few|TRBJ1-2
TGTGCCAGCAGTTTGCGCAACTATGGCTACACCTTC
CASSLRNYGYTF
>TRBD2|TRBV19|-|TRBJ2-1
TGTGCCAGTAGTAGACGGGAAGTAGCGGGACAATACAATGAGCAGTTCTTC
CASSRREVAGQYNEQFF
>TRBD2|TRBV28|-|TRBJ2-7
TGTGCCACCCTATCCCCCACTAGCGGTCGCTACGAGCAGTACTTC
CATLSPTSGRYEQYF
>TRBD1|TRBV4-2|-|TRBJ1-1
TGTGCCAGCAGCCAGGTTGGACAGGGGAACACTGAAGCTTTCTTT
CASSQVGQGNTEAFF
>-|TRBV19|few|TRBJ2-6
TGTGCCAGTAGTATGGATACAGGTCTCCCCGTCCTGACTTTC
CASSMDTGLPVLTF
>TRBD1|TRBV10-3|-|TRBJ2-2
TGTGCCATCAGTGGCAGGGGGCAGGACACCGGGGAGCTGTTTTTT
CAISGRGQDTGELFF
>TRBD2|TRBV5-1|-|TRBJ2-5
TGCGCCAGCAGCCCCGGGACTAGGATAGAGACCCAGTACTTC
CASSPGTRIETQYF
>TRBD1|TRBV5-1|-|TRBJ1-2
TGCGCCAGCAGCTTGGGGACAGGGGGCGCTTCCTATGGCTACACCTTC
CASSLGTGGASYGYTF
>-|TRBV6-6|few|TRBJ2-2
TGTGCCAGCAGACTTAGAGGGGGAGGGGAGCTGTTTTTT
CASRLRGGGELFF
>-|TRBV20-1|-|TRBJ1-2
TGCAGTGCTCCGAACTATGGCTACACCTTC
CSAPNYGYTF
>-|TRBV6-5|few|TRBJ1-5
TGTGCCAGCAGTTACTCAGGGGGTTTGGAGCCCCAGCATTTT
CASSYSGGLEPQHF
>TRBD2|TRBV19|few|TRBJ2-2
TGTGCCAGTAGCCGGACTAGCGGGGGGACTTACACCGGGGAGCTGTTTTTT
CASSRTSGGTYTGELFF
>-|TRBV28|few|TRBJ2-2
TGTGCCAGCAGTCTAAGACAGGTTGCGAACACCGGGGAGCTGTTTTTT
CASSLRQVANTGELFF
>TRBD1|TRBV7-8|-|TRBJ1-1
TGTGCCAGCATCACTTCGACAGGGGGAATCACTGAAGCTTTCTTT
CASITSTGGITEAFF
>-|TRBV12-1|few|TRBJ2-2
TGTGCCAGCAGCTTTGCTGGGCCTAGCGGGAGCACCGGGGAGCTGTTTTTT
CASSFAGPSGSTGELFF
>TRBD1|TRBV30|-|TRBJ2-5
TGTGCCTGGAGTCAGGACAGGGGCGGAGAGACCCAGTACTTC
CAWSQDRGGETQYF
>TRBD1|TRBV7-3|few|TRBJ2-2
TGTGCCAGCGGGACAGGGGTCACCGGGGAGCTGTTTTTT
CASGTGVTGELFF
>TRBD2|TRBV5-1|-|TRBJ2-1
TGCGCCAGCAGCATTAGCGGGGGGGCTGTAAATGAGCAGTTCTTC
CASSISGGAVNEQFF
>-|TRBV4-1|-|TRBJ2-5
TGCGCCAGCAGCCAAGATGCGACAAGAGGGGGCCAGTACTTC
CASSQDATRGGQYF
>TRBD2|TRBV28|-|TRBJ2-1
TGTGCCAGCAGTTTTAATCCCCCGGGACTAGCGGGAGCAGAGCAGTTCTTC
CASSFNPPGLAGAEQFF
>-|TRBV6-5|few|TRBJ1-1
TGTGCCAGCAGAATGAGGGTGAACACTGAAGCTTTCTTT
CASRMRVNTEAFF
>TRBD1|TRBV28|few|TRBJ2-7
TGTGCCAGCAGTCCCACGACAGGGTACCCCTACGAGCAGTACTTC
CASSPTTGYPYEQYF
>-|TRBV5-1|-|TRBJ1-1
TGCGCCAGCAGCTTGGGCGGGGCGAACACTGAAGCTTTCTTT
CASSLGGANTEAFF
>-|TRBV28|few|TRBJ1-1
TGTGCCAGCATCCTTAGAACCGGGAACACTGAAGCTTTCTTT
CASILRTGNTEAFF
>-|TRBV4-1|few|TRBJ1-6
TGCGCCAGCAGCCAACTTACAGTACGGTTCGATTCACCCCTCCACTTT
CASSQLTVRFDSPLHF
>-|TRBV7-5|-|TRBJ2-2
TGTGCCAGAAGCTTAGTAGGGCAGGGTGGCACCGGGGAGCTGTTTTTT
CARSLVGQGGTGELFF
>TRBD1|TRBV10-2|-|TRBJ2-7
TGCGCCAGTTCCCAGGGGGCGCAAGGCGAGCAGTACTTC
CASSQGAQGEQYF
>TRBD2|TRBV12-5|-|TRBJ2-7
TGTGCTAGTGACGGACTAGCGGGGGAGTTCTCCTACGAGCAGTACTTC
CASDGLAGEFSYEQYF
>TRBD2|TRBV6-4|few|TRBJ2-3
TGTGCCAGCAGTGACCTAGGAGGGACTAGCGAAAGTCGGAACACAGATACGCAGTATTTT
CASSDLGGTSESRNTDTQYF
>-|TRBV28|-|TRBJ2-1
TGTGCCAGCAGTCCAACATTTACAGGGCGTTCCTACAATGAGCAGTTCTTC
CASSPTFTGRSYNEQFF
>TRBD1|TRBV11-2|few|TRBJ1-1
TGTGCCAGCAGCCCTCGGACAGGCAGACTGAACACTGAAGCTTTCTTT
CASSPRTGRLNTEAFF
>-|TRBV4-2|-|TRBJ1-2
TGTGCCAGCAGCCAAGACGCCGACAGCCTTAACTATGGCTACACCTTC
CASSQDADSLNYGYTF
>TRBD2|TRBV6-1|-|TRBJ2-5
TGTGCCAGCAGTGTCCAGCGGGGGGCGCATTCAGAGACCCAGTACTTC
CASSVQRGAHSETQYF